This T cell receptor (beta chain) was captured by sequencing in a study of Ad26.COV2.S vaccination and SARS-CoV-2 variants. For the study at large: In the COV1001 trial, the donor was in the Ad26.COV2.S arm.

The treatment here: roughly 18 received Ad26.COV2.S at low or high dose, single or two shots; roughly 5 received placebo; per-sample allocation not given. Following the first vaccine or placebo injection, samples were taken on day 63. The sample came from a Boston adult aged 18-55 years. Repertoires were generated with immunoSEQ multiplex PCR, while TCRdb's copy carries only in-frame clones and drops some. Of over 400,000 clones listed, about 88% were seen once; the top ten hold approximately 2.5%. The germline V gene has CDR1 LGHNA and CDR2 YSLEER. CDR3 length: 17 residues. Trimming shortened V by 0 bases and J by 5 bases, and 16 bases separated the two germline ends.

The rearrangement links TRBV4-3 to TRBJ1-4; D is ambiguous. The source material was peripheral blood, sampled in a trial of Ad26.COV2.S vaccine versus placebo. The clonotype comes from a person aged 18 to 59 who received the Ad26.COV2.S COVID-19 vaccine or a placebo. The CDR3 region has the DNA TGCGCCAGCAGCCAAGACTCTTTCCGGGGATCGAATGAAAAACTGTTTTTT. As protein: CASSQDSFRGSNEKLFF.